Presented here are 26 T cell receptor beta chains from one specimen sequenced in a study of blood T cells in healthy people across ages. A second PCR, run for about 7 to 11 cycles, used a sample-barcoded 5' primer plus a J-beta primer mix. TCRdb fed the 5' RACE reads into MiXCR, producing one record per CDR3 protein. The profile shows 760,000 or so distinct CDR3 sequences, 25% of them singletons. The same data also went into a second study, on T cells of mothers and their children.

Sequences were obtained from blood. The source of these receptors is a boy between 10 and 17 years old in good health.

A few counts support this clonotype. J is TRBJ1-1 and V is TRBV29-1; D gene ambiguous. CDR1 and CDR2 (germline): SQVTM, ANQGSEA. V dropped 5 bases and J dropped 1 base, with 11 bases sitting between them. The CDR3 has 13 amino acids. The CDR3 DNA reads as TGCAGCGTTTTGGAGGCGACGAACACTGAAGCTTTCTTT. Its translation is CSVLEATNTEAFF.

V usage is TRBV27 and J usage is TRBJ2-5, with TRBD1 as a possible D gene (6 bases). Trimming stripped 4 bases from V and 5 bases from J, with 14 bases between. This CDR3 is built from 14 residues. Per the germline V gene, CDR1 is MNHEY and CDR2 is SMNVEV (reference sequence). The CDR3 region is CASSSLSGVETQYF. CDR3 DNA: TGTGCCAGCAGTTCCCTTTCAGGGGTGGAGACCCAGTACTTC.

This clonotype was seen only a few times. The V gene is TRBV5-1, the J gene TRBJ2-3, with 12 bases that match TRBD2. V shed 2 bases and J 4 bases; nucleotides not matched to a gene: 20. Germline CDR1 reads SGHRS; CDR2 reads YFSETQ. The CDR3 totals 21 residues. The CDR3 coding sequence is TGCGCCAGCAGCTTTAGACAATACCTAGCGGGAGGGCCCCACTCCCCAGATACGCAGTATTTT. It encodes CASSFRQYLAGGPHSPDTQYF.

This clonotype turned up a few times. CDR3: CASSLRTSIYNEQFF. DNA of the CDR3: TGTGCCAGCAGTTTAAGGACTAGCATATACAATGAGCAGTTCTTC. J is TRBJ2-1 and V is TRBV28; the match to TRBD2 covers 8 bases. Germline V gives CDR1 MDHEN, CDR2 SYDVKM. The CDR3 runs to 15 residues. V gave up 2 bases and J gave up 4 bases; unmatched junction bases: 4.

This clonotype was detected only a few times. The CDR3 nucleotides read TGTGCCAGGTCGGTTTGGCATACCTACGAGCAGTACTTC. Translated, it gives CARSVWHTYEQYF. The chain links TRBV18 to TRBJ2-7; D not resolved. The germline V and J ends were trimmed by 9 bases and 2 bases, with 14 bases remaining between them. From germline, CDR1 is KGHSH and CDR2 LQKENI. This CDR3 has 13 amino acids.

This clonotype has only a few counts. In nucleotides, the CDR3 is TGCGCCAGCAGTGAATGGACAGGGGCGCTTTGGGGGGCCACTGAAGCTTTCTTT. This encodes CASSEWTGALWGATEAFF. J is TRBJ1-1 and V is TRBV10-2; 9 positions agree with TRBD1. Unmatched junction bases numbered 15, after V lost 3 bases and J lost 4 bases. This CDR3 has 18 residues. Germline CDR1 and CDR2: WSHSY and SAAADI.

As to this clonotype: One end of the junction varies from germline; a read error may be responsible. The rearrangement uses TRBV10-3 and TRBJ1-2, with 8 bases lining up with TRBD1. The length of the CDR3 is 13 residues. The germline gives CDR1 ENHRY, CDR2 SYGVKD. The CDR3 is CATGVQGDYGYPF. The DNA for the CDR3 is TGTGCCACCGGGGTACAGGGGGACTATGGCTACCCCTTC.

This clonotype has only a few counts. This rearrangement joins TRBV15 to TRBJ1-2; D might be TRBD1 (6 bases). There are 14 residues in the CDR3. The V gene's germline CDR1 is LNHNV and CDR2 YYDKDF (reference sequence). Trimming shortened V by 3 bases and J by 8 bases, and 16 bases separated the two germline ends. CDR3 amino acids: CATSRDSSIQGYTF. The CDR3 coding sequence is TGTGCCACCAGCAGGGACAGCTCCATTCAAGGCTACACCTTC. The full variable domain, with the rest looked up from reference TRBV15 and TRBJ1-2, is DAMVIQNPRYQVTQFGKPVTLSCSQTLNHNVMYWYQQKSSQAPKLLFHYYDKDFNNEADTPDNFQSRRPNTSFCFLDIRSPGLGDTAMYLCATSRDSSIQGYTFGSGTRLTVV.

There are a few counts of this clonotype. CDR3 region: CSGSEPWVEQFF. The CDR3 coding sequence is TGCAGCGGATCAGAACCATGGGTTGAGCAGTTCTTC. The gene calls are TRBV29-1 and TRBJ2-1; no firm D call. Looked up from germline, CDR1 is SQVTM and CDR2 is ANQGSEA. This CDR3 comprises 12 residues. V shed 7 bases and J shed 9 bases, with 16 bases lying between them.

This clonotype was recorded at least ten times. This rearrangement joins TRBV24-1 to TRBJ2-5; weak D call: TRBD1 (6 bases). The germline V and J ends were trimmed by 3 bases and 2 bases, with 12 bases remaining between them. The CDR3 sequence is 15 residues long. Per the germline V gene, CDR1 is KGHDR and CDR2 is SFDVKD. For the CDR3, the DNA is TGTGCCACCAGTGATCCCCGACAGGAACAAGAGACCCAGTACTTC. Translating it yields CATSDPRQEQETQYF.

This chain links TRBV14 with TRBJ2-5; TRBD1 is a possible D gene (5 bases). The end of the DNA aligns better with TRBJ2-7, so the J call may be wrong. CDR3 length: 19 amino acids. Germline values: CDR1 SGHDN, CDR2 FVKESK. CDR3 residues: CASSQERGQGGTPNYEQYF. CDR3 DNA: TGTGCCAGCAGCCAAGAAAGAGGCCAGGGTGGTACCCCGAACTACGAGCAGTACTTC.

The sample holds a few counts of this clonotype. V is TRBV4-3 and J is TRBJ2-3, with D maybe TRBD1 (6 bases). V was pared by 3 bases and J by 3 bases, with 13 bases between. From germline, CDR1 is LGHNA and CDR2 YSLEER. The CDR3 loop spans 15 amino acids. The chain's CDR3 is CASSQEDSDTDTQYF. The CDR3 DNA sequence: TGCGCCAGCAGCCAGGAGGACAGTGATACAGATACGCAGTATTTT.

The rearrangement uses TRBV9 and TRBJ2-7; no firm D call. V was pared by 4 bases and J by 6 bases, with 20 bases between. The CDR3 loop spans 15 amino acids. The germline gives CDR1 SGDLS, CDR2 YYNGEE. CDR3 sequence (DNA): TGTGCCAGCAGCCCGATGGATTTCTCACCGCTCGAGCAGTACTTC. It yields the protein CASSPMDFSPLEQYF.

The J gene is TRBJ1-1, the V gene TRBV29-1; D not resolved. Trimming cost V 2 bases and J 0 bases, with 7 bases left between them. This CDR3 has 13 amino acids. Germline V gene sequence: CDR1 SQVTM, CDR2 ANQGSEA. CDR3 loop: CSVELPLNTEAFF. CDR3 in DNA: TGCAGCGTTGAACTTCCACTGAACACTGAAGCTTTCTTT. Filled out from reference TRBV29-1 and TRBJ1-1, the complete variable domain reads SAVISQKPSRDICQRGTSLTIQCQVDSQVTMMFWYRQQPGQSLTLIATANQGSEATYESGFVIDKFPISRPNLTFSTLTVSNMSPEDSSIYLCSVELPLNTEAFFGQGTRLTVV.

This chain uses TRBV9 with TRBJ1-6; 7 bases align to TRBD1. Germline V gives CDR1 SGDLS, CDR2 YYNGEE. The length of the CDR3 is 14 residues. The J segment lost 9 bases and the V segment lost 0 bases, leaving 3 bases of the junction unmatched. The CDR3 here is CASSVGDRTSPLHF. The CDR3 nucleotides read TGTGCCAGCAGCGTAGGGGACAGAACTTCACCCCTCCACTTT.

This clonotype was observed many times. The chain has TRBV14 and TRBJ2-5; 7 bases fit TRBD1. Trimming took 2 bases from V and 1 from J; bases not matched to a gene: 4. This CDR3 region has 15 residues. The V gene's germline CDR1 is SGHDN and CDR2 FVKESK. This CDR3 is CASSQQGQSQETQYF. CDR3 bases: TGTGCCAGCAGCCAACAGGGACAGTCCCAAGAGACCCAGTACTTC.

This clonotype turned up a few times. V and J are TRBV11-3 and TRBJ2-1, with TRBD1 matching over 8 bases. Trimming removed 5 bases from V and 4 bases from J; junction bases left unmatched: 7. The CDR3 extends over 15 amino acids. CDR1 is SGHNT and CDR2 is YENEEA in the germline V gene. The CDR3 loop reads CASSTDRALYNEQFF. For the CDR3, the DNA is TGTGCCAGCAGCACGGACAGGGCGCTGTACAATGAGCAGTTCTTC.

There are a few counts of this clonotype. The chain joins TRBV3-1 to TRBJ2-5; D perhaps matches TRBD2 (6 bases). The CDR3 has 14 amino acids. Germline CDR1 LGHDT, CDR2 YNNKEL (reference sequence). The V end lost 2 bases, the J end lost 4 bases, and 11 bases lay between the germline ends. The CDR3 bases are TGTGCCAGCAGCCAACTGGAGGGTCCAGAGACCCAGTACTTC. This translates into CASSQLEGPETQYF.

This clonotype was observed once. The chain links TRBV4-1 to TRBJ1-2, with D hard to call. V lost 0 bases to trimming and J lost 0 bases, with 11 bases between them. The CDR3 is made up of 16 amino acids. From germline, CDR1 is MGHRA and CDR2 YSYEKL. The CDR3: CASSQDLGEPNYGYTF. The CDR3 region has the DNA TGCGCCAGCAGCCAAGATCTCGGGGAACCTAACTATGGCTACACCTTC.

This CDR3 is CASKGQGIHGYTF. CDR3 nucleotides: TGTGCCAGCAAAGGACAGGGGATTCATGGCTACACCTTC. The chain couples TRBV6-2 or TRBV6-3 to TRBJ1-2, with TRBD1 matching 9 bases. CDR1 and CDR2 from the germline V gene are MNHEY and SVGEGT. The CDR3 runs 13 residues. With V trimmed by 7 bases and J by 6 bases, 6 bases remained unmatched.

For this clonotype: A read error may account for a junction end that differs from germline. V usage is TRBV29-1 and J usage is TRBJ1-2; D unresolved. CDR1 and CDR2 from the germline V gene are SQVTM and ANQGSEA. The CDR3 is 10 amino acids. The CDR3 bases are TGCAGTGTTGGGAGAACTGGCTACACCTTC. Its translation is CSVGRTGYTF.

This chain connects TRBV9 to TRBJ2-1; 7 bases align to TRBD2. From germline, CDR1 is SGDLS and CDR2 YYNGEE. Trimming removed 4 bases from V and 8 bases from J; junction bases left unmatched: 12. The CDR3 has 15 residues. The CDR3 protein is CASSPLGSGLDEQFF. CDR3 coding DNA: TGTGCCAGCAGCCCCTTGGGTAGCGGGCTGGATGAGCAGTTCTTC.

This clonotype was picked up a small number of times. The chain is built from TRBV29-1 and TRBJ2-5; no firm D call. Matching the DNA end better, TRBJ2-7 makes the J call doubtful. The CDR3 runs to 12 residues. Germline CDR1 SQVTM, CDR2 ANQGSEA. The CDR3 nucleotides are TGCAGCGCTCTAATGTCCCCCTACGAGCAGTACTTC. Amino acids: CSALMSPYEQYF.

V usage is TRBV7-8 and J usage is TRBJ1-2, with D unclear. The V gene's germline CDR1 is SGHVS and CDR2 FQNEAQ. Deletions cut 5 bases from V and 4 bases from J, with 20 bases between. This CDR3 has 16 residues. The CDR3 loop reads CASSANPVVAPYGYTF. The CDR3, as DNA: TGTGCCAGCAGCGCAAACCCGGTCGTAGCACCCTATGGCTACACCTTC.

J is TRBJ1-5 and V is TRBV27; D is undetermined. Trimming took 7 bases from V and 0 from J, leaving 7 bases between them. CDR1 is MNHEY, CDR2 SMNVEV, per germline (reference sequence). CDR3 size: 13 residues. In nucleotides, the CDR3 is TGTGCCAGCAAAGTCCTTAGCAATCAGCCCCAGCATTTT. As protein: CASKVLSNQPQHF.

The chain is built from TRBV20-1 and TRBJ2-1, with D unclear. V was shortened by 0 bases and J by 0 bases, with 9 bases between the two germline ends. Germline CDR1 is DFQATT and CDR2 is SNEGSKA (reference sequence). This CDR3 has 15 amino acids. This CDR3 reads CSAREWRFSYNEQFF. The CDR3 coding sequence is TGCAGTGCTAGAGAGTGGCGATTCTCCTACAATGAGCAGTTCTTC.